This record covers a single T cell receptor (beta chain). Its antigen is not identified. This sample is part of a study of T-cell memory formation after mild COVID-19. On the study more broadly: Largely donor-specific sequence clusters came from a couple of donors.

The germline V gene has CDR1 LNHNV and CDR2 YYDKDF (reference sequence). V lost 1 base to trimming and J lost 1 base, with 16 bases between them. The length of the CDR3 is 17 residues. Employing constant-segment primers, 5'RACE generated TCR alpha and TCR beta cDNA libraries bearing sample barcodes and UMIs. TCRdb re-called the 5' RACE reads with MiXCR, one entry per CDR3 protein. The data hold over 300,000 distinct CDR3 sequences, with roughly 19% observed a single time. Study conclusions and caveats: Balance between CD4 and CD8 was seen in clones contracting day 15 to 85, and a CD4+ lean was seen in later expanders. Mainly in CM and EM were contracting CD4+ clones; CD8+ were in EMRA.

The TCR originated in a man aged 18 to 29 who had mild COVID-19 (a few samples of this study predate the infection). Cell type and time point are not known. The rearrangement uses TRBV15 and TRBJ1-1, with D possibly matching TRBD1 (5 bases). The source material was PBMCs or a T cell subset sorted from them (not recorded which). The CDR3 region has the DNA TGTGCCACCAGCAGAGTACCGGGGGGACTGAAGAACACTGAAGCTTTCTTT. This gives the protein CATSRVPGGLKNTEAFF.